The TCR beta chain described here comes from a study of control samples from healthy donors and cancer patients. The CDR3 spans 14 residues. CDR1 and CDR2 from the germline V gene are SGHTA and FQGNSA. Deletions cut 1 base from V and 4 bases from J, with 7 bases between. The table came from immunoSEQ multiplex PCR; TCRdb's copy has only in-frame clones and leaves some out. The sample consists of roughly 160,000 clones, 96% of them appearing once. The TCR comes from a woman aged 30 to 39 in good health. This rearrangement joins TRBV7-2 to TRBJ2-2, with D hard to call. The sequencing sample was made of blood. The CDR3 DNA follows: TGTGCCAGCAGCTTAGGGACCACCACCGGGGAGCTGTTTTTT. Protein sequence: CASSLGTTTGELFF.